The following is a T cell receptor beta chain sequence with its context. As processed by the authors: By means of reference gene primer amplification, nucleated cell counts were estimated. TCRdb's copy holds only in-frame clones and misses some; the assay was immunoSEQ multiplex PCR. V and J calls and clone size come straight from that table; D and trimming were deduced from the DNA. Altogether over 200,000 clones are present, 88% being singletons, with the ten largest covering more than 1.4%. The V gene end was trimmed by 4 bases and the J gene end by 4 bases; junction bases not matched to a gene: 2. There are 14 residues in the CDR3. Germline assignment: CDR1 SGHDT and CDR2 YYEEEE. The sample originates from a study of blood T cell repertoires in COVID-19. Background on the study: Spain, Italy and the United States supplied samples that represented acute and convalescent COVID-19. From T cells, B-cell-depleted T cells, or PBMCs came the material, which was cDNA or gDNA.

Material: peripheral blood. J is TRBJ1-5 and V is TRBV5-6, with 10 bases lining up with TRBD1. The TCR comes from a man between 18 and 29 years old with active or convalescent COVID-19. The CDR3 protein is CASSPGQGNQPQHF. The CDR3 bases are TGTGCCAGCAGCCCGGGACAGGGGAATCAGCCCCAGCATTTT.